This T cell receptor (beta chain) is from a study of blood T cell repertoires in COVID-19. Study overall: Collection of acute and convalescent COVID-19 samples took place in the United States, Italy and Spain. T cells, B-cell-depleted T cells, or PBMCs supplied cDNA or gDNA.

The authors' processing: Estimation of nucleated cell counts relied on the amplification of reference gene primers. Measured with immunoSEQ multiplex PCR; TCRdb has only the in-frame clones, and not every one. D and trimming were read from the DNA, whereas the V and J calls and clone size are those reported in that table. The sample contains 200,000 or so clones, around 86% of which appear only once. Germline V gene lookup returns CDR1 SGHTA and CDR2 FQGNSA. The CDR3 consists of 14 residues. Trimming pared 1 base from V and 5 bases from J, leaving 11 bases between. The receptor was isolated from a man at least 80 years old with acute or convalescent COVID-19. Sequences were obtained from peripheral blood. This sequence joins TRBV7-2 and TRBJ2-5; TRBD1 might be the D (7 bases). CDR3 nucleotide sequence: TGTGCCAGCAGCTTAGGGCCAGGGGGGGAGACCCAGTACTTC. It specifies CASSLGPGGETQYF.